A single sample gave rise to the 5 T cell receptor beta chains below, sequenced in a study of blood T cell repertoires in COVID-19. The table came from immunoSEQ multiplex PCR; TCRdb's copy has only in-frame clones and leaves some out. The sample comprises roughly 50,000 clones, 70% to 90% of which are singletons, and more than 25% rests with the top ten. Sequencing used peripheral blood. These receptors all stem from a woman aged 80 or over with COVID-19, enrolled during active disease.

J is TRBJ2-3 and V is TRBV7-3, with 13 bases aligning to TRBD2. The germline gives CDR1 SGHTA, CDR2 FQGTGA. The junction had 8 bases not matched to a gene; V was cut back by 5 bases and J by 6 bases. This CDR3 contains 16 residues. CDR3: CASSTRTSGGSDTQYF. Here the CDR3 DNA reads TGTGCCAGCAGCACCCGGACTAGCGGGGGATCGGATACGCAGTATTTT.

The chain uses TRBV5-6 and TRBJ1-5; D unclear. This CDR3 contains 15 residues. Germline lookup yields CDR1 SGHDT and CDR2 YYEEEE. The ends were cut back, 4 bases at V and 0 bases at J, with 11 bases in the middle. Here the CDR3 reads CASSPTPFSNQPQHF. In nucleotides, the CDR3 is TGTGCCAGCAGCCCGACACCTTTTAGCAATCAGCCCCAGCATTTT.

CDR3 in amino acids: CASSQDTNQGPGNTIYF. The DNA of the CDR3 is TGCGCCAGCAGCCAAGATACAAATCAGGGCCCTGGAAACACCATATATTTT. The rearrangement uses TRBV4-3 and TRBJ1-3; D may be TRBD1 (5 bases). The CDR3 extends over 17 amino acids. V was shortened by 0 bases and J by 2 bases, with 14 bases between the two germline ends. Germline loops: CDR1 LGHNA, CDR2 YSLEER.

This clone has more than one count but fewer than ten. The chain carries TRBV7-2 and TRBJ1-1, with 8 bases that match TRBD1. This CDR3 has 12 amino acids. Unmatched junction bases numbered 3, after V lost 1 base and J lost 11 bases. Germline values: CDR1 SGHTA, CDR2 FQGNSA. The DNA for the CDR3 is TGTGCCAGCAGCTTAGAGGACAGGGTGGCTTTCTTT. Translated: CASSLEDRVAFF.

The chain carries TRBV29-1 and TRBJ1-1; TRBD1 matches at 8 bases. Trimming cost V 5 bases and J 3 bases; bases outside gene matches: 2. There are 12 residues in the CDR3. Germline CDR1 SQVTM, CDR2 ANQGSEA. Written as DNA, the CDR3 is TGCAGCGTTAACAGGGGGGACACTGAAGCTTTCTTT. Its translation is CSVNRGDTEAFF. Using reference TRBV29-1 and TRBJ1-1 for the parts outside the CDR3, the full variable domain is SAVISQKPSRDICQRGTSLTIQCQVDSQVTMMFWYRQQPGQSLTLIATANQGSEATYESGFVIDKFPISRPNLTFSTLTVSNMSPEDSSIYLCSVNRGDTEAFFGQGTRLTVV.